Listed here are 5 T cell receptor beta chains from one sample, sequenced in a study of prognosis after radiotherapy for stage I lung cancer (TCRdb year 2021). Data came from an Illumina HiSeq 3000. The TCR beta CDR3 region was amplified from genomic DNA by two rounds of multiplex PCR. In the first PCR round, primers specific to each TRBV and TRBJ gene were used, and the primer sequences were filed in Chinese patent CN105087789A. In-frame beta chains were kept once TCRdb had trimmed the public reads at Q25 with fastp and called clones with MiXCR. CDR3 protein sequences are deduplicated, and each keeps its most common genes and DNA. A total of fewer than 25,000 distinct CDR3 sequences appear in this sample, approximately 28% of them only once. The ten largest clonotypes hold 20% to 25% of the sample. Sequenced material: PBMCs, taken before or after stereotactic body radiation therapy (not recorded which). These receptors all stem from a donor aged 50 or older with non-small cell lung cancer.

This chain links TRBV20-1 with TRBJ2-7; D gene uncertain. Germline CDR1 and CDR2: DFQATT and SNEGSKA (reference sequence). V dropped 3 bases and J dropped 5 bases, with 17 bases sitting between them. The CDR3 extends over 14 amino acids. As DNA, the CDR3 is TGCAGTGCTAGTCCAGTTGGGTCGCTCGACGAGCAGTACTTC. Protein: CSASPVGSLDEQYF.

This clonotype was observed at least ten times. V gene TRBV20-1 combines with J gene TRBJ2-7; a possible D gene is TRBD1 (5 bases). Trimming left V 5 bases short and J 2 bases short, with 16 bases between. Germline loops: CDR1 DFQATT, CDR2 SNEGSKA (reference sequence). The CDR3 spans 14 residues. CDR3 nucleotide sequence: TGCAGTGCTCCCCTTGTCAGGGCTCCCTACGAGCAGTACTTC. This gives the protein CSAPLVRAPYEQYF.

To note about this clonotype: This sequence is one base from a far larger clone and is likely a read error. V and J are TRBV7-9 and TRBJ2-7; D gene unclear. CDR3 length: 12 amino acids. Between the trimmed V and J ends, which lost 5 bases and 2 bases, there was a span of 7 bases. CDR1 is SEHNR and CDR2 is FQNEAQ in the germline V gene (reference sequence). CDR3 residues: CASSPPTYEQYF. The CDR3 bases are TGTGCCAGCAGCCCGCCGACCTACGAGCAGTACTTC.

The chain employs TRBV10-3 and TRBJ1-2, with D hard to call. Germline V gives CDR1 ENHRY, CDR2 SYGVKD. V lost 8 bases to trimming and J lost 5 bases, with 24 bases between them. This CDR3 is 16 amino acids long. CDR3 protein: CAIAAREINSIYGYTF. CDR3 coding DNA: TGTGCCATCGCCGCGCGGGAGATTAATTCCATATATGGCTACACCTTC.

Details on this clonotype: This is likely an artifact of a read error, given a far larger clone one base away. The genes are TRBV6-5 and TRBJ2-2, with TRBD2 matching over 10 bases. Germline V gene sequence: CDR1 MNHEY, CDR2 SVGAGI. V lost 6 bases and J lost 6; bases outside the gene matches: 7. The CDR3 runs 15 residues. The CDR3 DNA sequence: TGTGCCAGCAGCCTAGGACTAGCGGCGTCCGGGGAGCTGTTTTTT. It translates to CASSLGLAASGELFF.